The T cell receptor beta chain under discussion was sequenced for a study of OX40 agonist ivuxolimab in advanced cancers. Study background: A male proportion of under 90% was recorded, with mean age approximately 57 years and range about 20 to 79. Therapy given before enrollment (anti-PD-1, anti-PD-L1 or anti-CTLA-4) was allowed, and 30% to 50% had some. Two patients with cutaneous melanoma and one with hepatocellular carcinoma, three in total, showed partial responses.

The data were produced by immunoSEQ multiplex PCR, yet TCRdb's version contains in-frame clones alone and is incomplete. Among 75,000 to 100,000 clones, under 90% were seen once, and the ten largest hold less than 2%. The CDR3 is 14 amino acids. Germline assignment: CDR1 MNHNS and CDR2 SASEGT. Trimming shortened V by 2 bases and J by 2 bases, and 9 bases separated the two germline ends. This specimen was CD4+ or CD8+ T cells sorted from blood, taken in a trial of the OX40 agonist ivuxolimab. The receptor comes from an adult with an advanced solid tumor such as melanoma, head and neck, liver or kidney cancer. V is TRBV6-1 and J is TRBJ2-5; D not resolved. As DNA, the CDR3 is TGTGCCAGCAGTGAAATCGGAGAACAAGAGACCCAGTACTTC. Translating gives CASSEIGEQETQYF.